Below are 10 T cell receptor beta chains sequenced from a single sample in a study of T-cell memory formation after mild COVID-19. One entry per CDR3 protein, called by TCRdb with MiXCR from the 5' RACE reads. Here the sample spans 250,000 to 300,000 distinct CDR3 sequences, 15% to 20% being singletons. Sequencing used PBMCs or a T cell subset sorted from them (not recorded which). These receptors all stem from a man between 18 and 35 years old who had mild COVID-19 (a few samples of this study predate the infection). Cell type and time point are not known.

There are a few counts of this clonotype. The chain links TRBV20-1 to TRBJ2-3, with D perhaps given as TRBD1 or TRBD2 (5 bases each). Germline V lookup: CDR1 DFQATT, CDR2 SNEGSKA (reference sequence). The length of the CDR3 is 15 residues. CDR3 nucleotide sequence: TGCAGCCTTTTGGGGGTCGGCGTCAGCGCAGATACGCAGTATTTT. This translates into CSLLGVGVSADTQYF.

The chain employs TRBV7-3 and TRBJ2-6; D is possibly TRBD1 (6 bases). The germline CDR1 and CDR2 sequences are SGHTA and FQGTGA. This CDR3 is 19 amino acids long. Trimming cost V 7 bases and J 1 base, with 23 bases left between them. CDR3 loop: CASTLVKGDSLSGANVLTF. Written as DNA, the CDR3 is TGTGCCAGCACCCTTGTCAAGGGGGATTCGCTTTCTGGGGCCAACGTCCTGACTTTC.

This clonotype was counted between two and nine times. V and J are TRBV18 and TRBJ2-3, with 9 bases matching TRBD2. The germline V gene has CDR1 KGHSH and CDR2 LQKENI. The ends lost 3 bases at V and 3 bases at J; junction bases unmatched: 7. This CDR3 has 16 amino acids. CDR3 nucleotide sequence: TGTGCCAGCTCACCGCGGGGGGGCGCCGAGACAGATACGCAGTATTTT. Residues: CASSPRGGAETDTQYF.

This clonotype occurred a few times. The rearrangement uses TRBV6-1 and TRBJ2-7; D is ambiguous. The CDR3 extends over 13 amino acids. Between the trimmed V and J ends, which lost 4 bases and 4 bases, there was a span of 11 bases. Looked up from germline, CDR1 is MNHNS and CDR2 is SASEGT. CDR3 sequence reads: CASSGAQPYEQYF. CDR3 DNA sequence: TGTGCCAGCAGTGGTGCGCAGCCGTACGAGCAGTACTTC.

This clonotype has a count of ten or more. The J gene is TRBJ2-1, the V gene TRBV4-1; 10 bases are a match to TRBD1. This CDR3 is 15 amino acids long. The germline V gene encodes CDR1 MGHRA and CDR2 YSYEKL. After removal of 5 bases from V and 5 bases from J, the junction contained 6 bases not matched to a gene. CDR3 residues: CASSFRDRGNNEQFF. CDR3 in DNA: TGCGCCAGCAGCTTCCGGGACAGGGGTAACAATGAGCAGTTCTTC.

This clonotype was recorded at least ten times. The chain uses TRBV4-2 and TRBJ2-7, with 7 bases lining up with TRBD1. The CDR3 has 15 residues. V shed 1 base and J 6 bases; nucleotides not matched to a gene: 9. Germline CDR1 LGHNA, CDR2 YNFKEQ. CDR3 DNA sequence: TGTGCCAGCAGCCAAGGAATGAGGGGGCTAGGCGAGCAGTACTTC. Translation gives CASSQGMRGLGEQYF.

In its sample, this clonotype was seen a few times. This chain's CDR3 is CASSLGLGRNNQPQHF. The CDR3 DNA sequence: TGTGCCAGCAGTTTAGGGTTGGGAAGGAACAATCAGCCCCAGCATTTT. The chain carries TRBV27 and TRBJ1-5, with no clear D. This CDR3 has 16 amino acids. Trimming took 2 bases from V and 3 from J, leaving 14 bases between them. The germline CDR1 and CDR2 sequences are MNHEY and SMNVEV (reference sequence).

This clonotype occurred many times. The chain is built from TRBV20-1 and TRBJ2-1; 7 bases match TRBD2. CDR3 length: 12 residues. Germline loops: CDR1 DFQATT, CDR2 SNEGSKA (reference sequence). Trimming at V came to 0 bases and at J to 8 bases, leaving 1 base not matched to a gene. CDR3 sequence (DNA): TGCAGTGCTAGAGAGGGGGGGGATGAGCAGTTCTTC. Translated, it gives CSAREGGDEQFF.

This clonotype was seen only a few times. The rearrangement uses TRBV7-2 and TRBJ1-3; weak D call: TRBD1 (6 bases). The germline CDR1 and CDR2 sequences are SGHTA and FQGNSA. The CDR3 extends over 16 amino acids. V dropped 4 bases and J dropped 11 bases, with 24 bases sitting between them. In nucleotides, the CDR3 is TGTGCCAGCAGCTGGGCACAGGGTACCCCACCAGTGGCCATATATTTT. This codes for CASSWAQGTPPVAIYF.

CDR3: CATAGQGVRQPQHF. DNA for the CDR3: TGTGCCACAGCCGGGCAGGGGGTCCGTCAGCCCCAGCATTTT. The chain has TRBV28 and TRBJ1-5; 7 nucleotides match TRBD1. The CDR3 has 14 residues. The J segment lost 6 bases and the V segment lost 10 bases, leaving 12 bases of the junction unmatched. CDR1 MDHEN and CDR2 SYDVKM come from the germline V gene.